The text below deals with one TCR beta chain. Its specificity is unknown. This sample is part of a study of identical twins. General study results and limits: Fewer insertions were carried by abundant cord blood beta clonotypes, but none was seen in memory repertoires. Findings depended on cross-sectional statistics rather than tracking the same donors. There is a chance that invariant MAIT and iNKT cells partially muddied zero-insertion analyses.

TCRdb re-called the 5' RACE reads through MiXCR, storing one row per CDR3 protein. The sample carries hundreds of thousands of distinct CDR3 sequences, 8.6% recorded once. CDR1 is MDHEN, CDR2 SYDVKM, per germline. This CDR3 contains 16 residues. The trim removed 6 bases at V and 4 bases at J, leaving 9 bases unmatched. These same records also appear under a second study, on yellow fever vaccine responses in identical twins.

Sequencing input: PBMCs. This clonotype was sampled from a woman between 18 and 29 years old in good health. This chain connects TRBV28 to TRBJ2-1; 10 nucleotides match TRBD2. Here the CDR3 DNA reads TGTGCCAGCAGCTTTTGGACTAGCGGAAATTACAATGAGCAGTTCTTC. Protein sequence: CASSFWTSGNYNEQFF.